The 8 T cell receptor beta chains presented below share a single source sample, sequenced in a study of T cell responses to AZD1222 COVID-19 vaccine. Generated by immunoSEQ multiplex PCR, the TCRdb table keeps only in-frame clones and is missing some. The table has around 120,000 clones, about 90% seen once. Material: peripheral blood, obtained on day 0 of AZD1222 vaccination. These receptors were collected from an adult in good health.

The rearrangement uses TRBV28 and TRBJ1-4, with a weak D call TRBD1 (5 bases). The CDR3 totals 17 residues. CDR1 and CDR2 from the germline V gene are MDHEN and SYDVKM. Deletions cut 4 bases from V and 0 bases from J, with 15 bases between. The DNA of the CDR3 is TGTGCCAGCAGTTACCCAGGGTTTCTAGCAACTAATGAAAAACTGTTTTTT. It translates to CASSYPGFLATNEKLFF.

This chain joins TRBV5-1 and TRBJ1-5, with TRBD1 identical over 10 bases. Germline V gene lookup returns CDR1 SGHRS and CDR2 YFSETQ. The length of the CDR3 is 15 residues. With 4 bases clipped from V and 2 bases from J, the junction kept 3 bases outside the gene matches. The CDR3 bases are TGCGCCAGCAGCGGGGGGACAGGGGGCAATCAGCCCCAGCATTTT. Amino acids: CASSGGTGGNQPQHF.

The chain recombines TRBV7-8 with TRBJ1-4; 10 nucleotides match TRBD1. The CDR3 extends over 15 amino acids. Germline assignment: CDR1 SGHVS and CDR2 FQNEAQ. V was pared by 5 bases and J by 7 bases, with 7 bases of the junction left unmatched. CDR3 nucleotide sequence: TGTGCCAGCAGCCAGACACGGGACAGGGGTGAAAAACTGTTTTTT. Amino acids: CASSQTRDRGEKLFF.

The chain combines TRBV9 with TRBJ1-4, with TRBD1 identical over 7 bases. The V gene end was trimmed by 3 bases and the J gene end by 4 bases; junction bases not matched to a gene: 15. CDR3 size: 18 residues. Germline CDR1 and CDR2: SGDLS and YYNGEE. CDR3 in DNA: TGTGCCAGCAGCGCCGCGAAGAGGGGAGGGGGCAATAATGAAAAACTGTTTTTT. Amino acids: CASSAAKRGGGNNEKLFF. The full variable domain, completed using reference TRBV9 and TRBJ1-4, is DSGVTQTPKHLITATGQRVTLRCSPRSGDLSVYWYQQSLDQGLQFLIQYYNGEERAKGNILERFSAQQFPDLHSELNLSSLELGDSALYFCASSAAKRGGGNNEKLFFGSGTQLSVL.

This clone has more than one count but fewer than ten. The rearrangement joins TRBV7-6 to TRBJ2-7; D is possibly TRBD1 (6 bases). The CDR3 runs to 15 residues. The V gene lost 5 bases and the J gene lost 2 bases, with 16 bases spanning the gap. Germline V gene data show CDR1 as SGHVS and CDR2 as FNYEAQ. As DNA, the CDR3 is TGTGCCAGCAGCCTAACCCTCGACAGGACCTACGAGCAGTACTTC. It encodes CASSLTLDRTYEQYF.

This chain uses TRBV9 with TRBJ2-5; a possible D gene is TRBD2 (5 bases). The germline V and J ends were trimmed by 3 bases and 2 bases, with 14 bases remaining between them. Germline CDR1 is SGDLS and CDR2 is YYNGEE. This CDR3 has 15 amino acids. This CDR3 reads CASSADDGLQETQYF. The CDR3 DNA follows: TGTGCCAGCAGCGCAGATGATGGACTTCAAGAGACCCAGTACTTC.

The count of this clone is one. This chain links TRBV5-1 with TRBJ2-5, with TRBD2 matching 15 bases. The CDR3 has 16 amino acids. V dropped 5 bases and J dropped 1; count of bases not matched to a gene: 3. Germline V gene sequence: CDR1 SGHRS, CDR2 YFSETQ. The CDR3 protein is CASRGTSGGRQETQYF. The CDR3, as DNA: TGCGCCAGCAGGGGGACTAGCGGGGGGCGCCAAGAGACCCAGTACTTC.

The chain employs TRBV6-5 and TRBJ2-1; 7 nucleotides agree with TRBD2. The CDR3 has 14 residues. V trimming: 10 bases; J trimming: 6 bases; junction bases outside the gene matches: 12. Germline-derived CDR1 and CDR2 are MNHEY and SVGAGI. Here the CDR3 DNA reads TGTGCCATCACCTTGGGGCGGGGGAGCAATGAGCAGTTCTTC. This codes for CAITLGRGSNEQFF.